A selection of T cell receptor beta chains follows, all from one sample in a study of cytomegalovirus exposure and HLA in healthy donors. Assay used: immunoSEQ multiplex PCR; TCRdb lists only in-frame clones, some missing. The sample contains about 88,000 clones, just under 70% of which appear only once. Sequencing was carried out using PBMCs. These receptors all come from a man aged 50-59 years in good health and CMV-seronegative. CDR3s include the opening cysteine and the closing phenylalanine or tryptophan. Fields, in order: D gene, V gene, clone size, J gene, CDR3 protein, CDR3 DNA. The D gene is left open where the match is weak. Size tells how often a clone was seen (once, few, many) or the class of an expanded clone, and some rows leave it out.

D gene: TRBD1
V gene: TRBV18
clone size: -
J gene: TRBJ2-7
CDR3 protein: CASSPQVGQGSYEQYF
CDR3 DNA: TGTGCCAGCTCACCACAGGTGGGACAGGGCTCCTACGAGCAGTACTTC

D gene: -
V gene: TRBV7-9
clone size: few
J gene: TRBJ1-4
CDR3 protein: CASSFGGNEKLFF
CDR3 DNA: TGTGCCAGCAGCTTTGGGGGCAATGAAAAACTGTTTTTT

D gene: -
V gene: TRBV6-5
clone size: -
J gene: TRBJ2-5
CDR3 protein: CASSEYREETQYF
CDR3 DNA: TGTGCCAGCAGCGAATACAGGGAAGAGACCCAGTACTTC

D gene: -
V gene: TRBV7-9
clone size: -
J gene: TRBJ1-1
CDR3 protein: CASSSHGPNTEAFF
CDR3 DNA: TGTGCCAGCAGCTCCCATGGGCCGAACACTGAAGCTTTCTTT

D gene: -
V gene: TRBV6-5
clone size: few
J gene: TRBJ1-4
CDR3 protein: CASSGPEGRGEKLFF
CDR3 DNA: TGTGCCAGCAGTGGCCCCGAGGGGCGGGGAGAAAAACTGTTTTTT

D gene: TRBD2
V gene: TRBV6-5
clone size: -
J gene: TRBJ2-1
CDR3 protein: CASNPGLAYNEQFF
CDR3 DNA: TGTGCCAGCAACCCGGGACTAGCTTACAATGAGCAGTTCTTC

D gene: TRBD1
V gene: TRBV4-1
clone size: -
J gene: TRBJ2-5
CDR3 protein: CASSQEGGTGMPETQYF
CDR3 DNA: TGCGCCAGCAGCCAAGAAGGGGGGACAGGGATGCCGGAGACCCAGTACTTC

D gene: -
V gene: TRBV30
clone size: few
J gene: TRBJ1-6
CDR3 protein: CAWTLAPGYSPLHF
CDR3 DNA: TGTGCCTGGACCCTAGCCCCGGGCTATTCACCCCTCCACTTT

D gene: TRBD1
V gene: TRBV7-9
clone size: -
J gene: TRBJ1-3
CDR3 protein: CASSLGQGESGNTIYF
CDR3 DNA: TGTGCCAGCAGCTTGGGACAGGGAGAGTCTGGAAACACCATATATTTT

D gene: TRBD1
V gene: TRBV5-6
clone size: few
J gene: TRBJ1-6
CDR3 protein: CASSQQGNNSPLHF
CDR3 DNA: TGTGCCAGCAGCCAACAGGGGAATAATTCACCCCTCCACTTT

D gene: -
V gene: TRBV27
clone size: -
J gene: TRBJ2-1
CDR3 protein: CATRSTRYNEQFF
CDR3 DNA: TGTGCCACCAGAAGTACTAGGTACAATGAGCAGTTCTTC

D gene: -
V gene: TRBV5-4
clone size: -
J gene: TRBJ2-1
CDR3 protein: CASSLEASSASYNEQFF
CDR3 DNA: TGTGCCAGCAGCTTGGAGGCTAGCTCTGCGTCCTACAATGAGCAGTTCTTC

D gene: -
V gene: TRBV2
clone size: -
J gene: TRBJ1-5
CDR3 protein: CASSGIGEINQPQHF
CDR3 DNA: TGTGCCAGCAGTGGGATAGGGGAAATCAATCAGCCCCAGCATTTT

D gene: -
V gene: TRBV7-8
clone size: -
J gene: TRBJ2-1
CDR3 protein: CASKPSPALGNNEQFF
CDR3 DNA: TGTGCCAGCAAACCCTCCCCGGCACTAGGAAACAATGAGCAGTTCTTC

D gene: TRBD1
V gene: TRBV11-2
clone size: -
J gene: TRBJ1-6
CDR3 protein: CASSSLQGPGSPLHF
CDR3 DNA: TGTGCCAGCAGCTCCCTACAGGGGCCGGGATCACCCCTCCACTTT

D gene: -
V gene: TRBV5-1
clone size: -
J gene: TRBJ2-7
CDR3 protein: CASSLDSGTYEQYF
CDR3 DNA: TGCGCCAGCAGCTTGGACTCCGGGACCTACGAGCAGTACTTC

D gene: TRBD1
V gene: TRBV2
clone size: -
J gene: TRBJ2-7
CDR3 protein: CASFGAPGTGLNEQYF
CDR3 DNA: TGTGCCAGTTTTGGTGCACCCGGGACAGGGCTTAACGAGCAGTACTTC

D gene: TRBD2
V gene: TRBV5-6
clone size: few
J gene: TRBJ2-3
CDR3 protein: CASSWGGGTDTQYF
CDR3 DNA: TGTGCCAGCAGCTGGGGGGGAGGCACAGATACGCAGTATTTT

D gene: -
V gene: TRBV20-1
clone size: -
J gene: TRBJ2-5
CDR3 protein: CRAGAPRTQYF
CDR3 DNA: TGCAGGGCAGGGGCTCCCAGGACCCAGTACTTC

D gene: TRBD2
V gene: TRBV11-2
clone size: -
J gene: TRBJ2-1
CDR3 protein: CASSSLAGGMGEQFF
CDR3 DNA: TGTGCCAGCAGCTCCCTAGCGGGGGGAATGGGGGAGCAGTTCTTC

D gene: TRBD2
V gene: TRBV19
clone size: few
J gene: TRBJ2-5
CDR3 protein: CASSMGSGGLLQETQYF
CDR3 DNA: TGTGCCAGTAGTATGGGTAGCGGGGGGCTTCTCCAAGAGACCCAGTACTTC

D gene: -
V gene: TRBV19
clone size: few
J gene: TRBJ1-1
CDR3 protein: CASSISLRTEAFF
CDR3 DNA: TGTGCCAGTAGTATTTCGTTACGGACTGAAGCTTTCTTT

D gene: -
V gene: TRBV7-5
clone size: once
J gene: TRBJ2-1
CDR3 protein: CVRSLAGASNEQFF
CDR3 DNA: TGTGTCAGAAGCCTAGCGGGGGCCAGCAATGAGCAGTTCTTC

D gene: TRBD2
V gene: TRBV5-4
clone size: -
J gene: TRBJ2-3
CDR3 protein: CASSPGTSGRWGTDTQYF
CDR3 DNA: TGTGCCAGCAGCCCCGGGACTAGCGGGAGGTGGGGGACAGATACGCAGTATTTT

D gene: -
V gene: TRBV15
clone size: -
J gene: TRBJ1-4
CDR3 protein: CATSYGLNEKLFF
CDR3 DNA: TGTGCCACCTCCTATGGTTTGAATGAAAAACTGTTTTTT

D gene: -
V gene: TRBV5-6
clone size: few
J gene: TRBJ1-2
CDR3 protein: CASSLTGRGYTF
CDR3 DNA: TGTGCCAGCAGCTTGACAGGCCGCGGCTACACCTTC

D gene: -
V gene: TRBV4-3
clone size: -
J gene: TRBJ1-2
CDR3 protein: CASSQVRGANYGYTF
CDR3 DNA: TGCGCCAGCAGCCAAGTTCGGGGGGCTAACTATGGCTACACCTTC

D gene: TRBD2
V gene: TRBV2
clone size: -
J gene: TRBJ2-2
CDR3 protein: CASSELTSGRSGELFF
CDR3 DNA: TGTGCCAGCAGTGAATTGACTAGCGGGAGGTCCGGGGAGCTGTTTTTT

D gene: -
V gene: TRBV7-9
clone size: -
J gene: TRBJ2-5
CDR3 protein: CASTYIVQETQYF
CDR3 DNA: TGTGCCAGCACCTATATCGTCCAAGAGACCCAGTACTTC

D gene: TRBD1
V gene: TRBV9
clone size: few
J gene: TRBJ2-2
CDR3 protein: CASSPQDRSNTGELFF
CDR3 DNA: TGTGCCAGCAGCCCCCAGGACAGGTCGAACACCGGGGAGCTGTTTTTT

D gene: TRBD2
V gene: TRBV5-4
clone size: -
J gene: TRBJ2-1
CDR3 protein: CASSIGPGLAGDGEQFF
CDR3 DNA: TGTGCCAGCAGCATAGGTCCGGGACTAGCGGGAGACGGTGAGCAGTTCTTC

D gene: TRBD1
V gene: TRBV6-5
clone size: -
J gene: TRBJ1-2
CDR3 protein: CASRPGTGAGYTF
CDR3 DNA: TGTGCCAGCCGTCCCGGGACAGGGGCCGGCTACACCTTC

D gene: TRBD1
V gene: TRBV7-9
clone size: -
J gene: TRBJ1-1
CDR3 protein: CASSLTGDTEAFF
CDR3 DNA: TGTGCCAGCAGCTTGACAGGGGACACTGAAGCTTTCTTT

D gene: -
V gene: TRBV7-9
clone size: once
J gene: TRBJ1-5
CDR3 protein: CASSLRENQPQHF
CDR3 DNA: TGTGCCAGCAGCTTGAGGGAAAATCAGCCCCAGCATTTT

D gene: -
V gene: TRBV7-9
clone size: few
J gene: TRBJ2-7
CDR3 protein: CASSSRAGASYEQYF
CDR3 DNA: TGTGCCAGCAGCTCACGGGCAGGGGCTAGCTACGAGCAGTACTTC

D gene: TRBD1
V gene: TRBV28
clone size: -
J gene: TRBJ2-3
CDR3 protein: CAYGQGGRGGDTQYF
CDR3 DNA: TGTGCCTATGGACAGGGTGGTCGTGGTGGAGATACGCAGTATTTT

D gene: TRBD2
V gene: TRBV6-6
clone size: -
J gene: TRBJ2-2
CDR3 protein: CASSLLSGRSTGELFF
CDR3 DNA: TGTGCCAGCAGTCTTCTTAGCGGGAGGAGCACCGGGGAGCTGTTTTTT

D gene: -
V gene: TRBV6-6
clone size: -
J gene: TRBJ1-3
CDR3 protein: CASRLGRGKAGNTIYF
CDR3 DNA: TGTGCCAGCAGGCTAGGCCGGGGGAAGGCTGGAAACACCATATATTTT

D gene: TRBD1
V gene: TRBV6-5
clone size: -
J gene: TRBJ1-2
CDR3 protein: CATMGQGFSGYTF
CDR3 DNA: TGTGCCACAATGGGACAGGGGTTCAGCGGCTACACCTTC

D gene: TRBD1
V gene: TRBV19
clone size: -
J gene: TRBJ1-1
CDR3 protein: CASSLPGQTEAFF
CDR3 DNA: TGTGCCAGTAGTCTACCGGGACAGACTGAAGCTTTCTTT

D gene: TRBD1
V gene: TRBV2
clone size: few
J gene: TRBJ1-4
CDR3 protein: CASRTDREFEKLFF
CDR3 DNA: TGTGCCAGCAGGACGGACAGGGAGTTTGAAAAACTGTTTTTT

D gene: TRBD1
V gene: TRBV7-9
clone size: -
J gene: TRBJ1-3
CDR3 protein: CASSPRTGRSGNTIYF
CDR3 DNA: TGTGCCAGCAGCCCGAGGACAGGGCGCTCTGGAAACACCATATATTTT

D gene: TRBD1
V gene: TRBV7-3
clone size: -
J gene: TRBJ2-1
CDR3 protein: CASSRGTGTYNEQFF
CDR3 DNA: TGTGCCAGCAGCAGAGGGACAGGGACTTACAATGAGCAGTTCTTC

D gene: -
V gene: TRBV19
clone size: few
J gene: TRBJ1-4
CDR3 protein: CASKFAEYNEKLFF
CDR3 DNA: TGTGCCAGTAAGTTCGCGGAATATAATGAAAAACTGTTTTTT

D gene: TRBD2
V gene: TRBV19
clone size: -
J gene: TRBJ2-3
CDR3 protein: CASSLEGGDTQYF
CDR3 DNA: TGTGCCAGTAGTTTGGAGGGAGGGGATACGCAGTATTTT

D gene: -
V gene: TRBV6-5
clone size: -
J gene: TRBJ2-5
CDR3 protein: CASHTFQRETQYF
CDR3 DNA: TGTGCCAGCCACACTTTTCAGAGGGAGACCCAGTACTTC

D gene: TRBD2
V gene: TRBV6-1
clone size: -
J gene: TRBJ2-1
CDR3 protein: CASRVTSAKQFF
CDR3 DNA: TGTGCCAGCAGGGTGACTAGCGCGAAGCAGTTCTTC

D gene: -
V gene: TRBV18
clone size: -
J gene: TRBJ2-4
CDR3 protein: CASSPPIGAHPNIQYF
CDR3 DNA: TGTGCCAGCTCACCACCGATAGGGGCGCATCCGAACATTCAGTACTTC

D gene: TRBD1
V gene: TRBV11-3
clone size: -
J gene: TRBJ2-3
CDR3 protein: CASSSLTGVNTQYF
CDR3 DNA: TGTGCCAGCAGTTCTCTGACAGGGGTGAATACGCAGTATTTT

D gene: TRBD1
V gene: TRBV2
clone size: -
J gene: TRBJ1-5
CDR3 protein: CASSVRTGGQPQHF
CDR3 DNA: TGTGCCAGCAGTGTGCGGACAGGGGGACAGCCCCAGCATTTT

D gene: -
V gene: TRBV2
clone size: -
J gene: TRBJ1-1
CDR3 protein: CASSLQGGTEAFF
CDR3 DNA: TGTGCCAGCAGTTTACAGGGTGGCACTGAAGCTTTCTTT

D gene: -
V gene: TRBV20-1
clone size: once
J gene: TRBJ1-2
CDR3 protein: CSASLGGARIF
CDR3 DNA: TGCAGTGCTAGTTTAGGAGGGGCCAGAATCTTC

D gene: -
V gene: TRBV19
clone size: -
J gene: TRBJ2-5
CDR3 protein: CASSNYRDQETQYF
CDR3 DNA: TGTGCCAGTAGTAACTACAGGGACCAAGAGACCCAGTACTTC

D gene: -
V gene: TRBV9
clone size: -
J gene: TRBJ1-2
CDR3 protein: CASSSEGIRYGYTF
CDR3 DNA: TGTGCCAGCAGCTCCGAGGGAATCCGATATGGCTACACCTTC

D gene: TRBD1
V gene: TRBV5-4
clone size: -
J gene: TRBJ2-7
CDR3 protein: CASSHGQGESLEQYF
CDR3 DNA: TGTGCCAGCAGCCATGGACAGGGGGAGAGTTTAGAGCAGTACTTC

D gene: TRBD1
V gene: TRBV5-1
clone size: -
J gene: TRBJ1-2
CDR3 protein: CASSYYGTGESGYTF
CDR3 DNA: TGCGCCAGCAGCTATTACGGGACAGGGGAAAGTGGCTACACCTTC

D gene: -
V gene: TRBV19
clone size: once
J gene: TRBJ1-3
CDR3 protein: CASTPAHRSGNTIYF
CDR3 DNA: TGTGCCAGCACCCCTGCACACAGGTCTGGAAACACCATATATTTT

D gene: -
V gene: TRBV2
clone size: -
J gene: TRBJ2-5
CDR3 protein: CASSVRSHGGETQYF
CDR3 DNA: TGTGCCAGCAGTGTTCGGTCTCACGGCGGGGAGACCCAGTACTTC

D gene: -
V gene: TRBV4-2
clone size: -
J gene: TRBJ1-6
CDR3 protein: CASSQVIESPLHF
CDR3 DNA: TGTGCCAGCAGCCAAGTAATAGAGTCACCCCTCCACTTT